This TCR beta chain was sequenced during a study of identical twins. Findings and caveats of the study: Reduced insertions were recorded for abundant cord blood beta clonotypes, with no such pattern in memory repertoires. Rather than following the same donors, the conclusions depended on cross-sectional statistical analysis.

In this sample, this clonotype turned up many times. No antigen is known for it. Germline V gene lookup returns CDR1 DFQATT and CDR2 SNEGSKA (reference sequence). V trimming: 6 bases; J trimming: 8 bases; junction bases outside the gene matches: 12. The CDR3 has 14 amino acids. TCRdb reprocessed the 5' RACE reads via MiXCR and lists one record per CDR3 protein. This table holds roughly 690,000 distinct CDR3 sequences, approximately 6.1% found once. This receptor was identified in a young man in good health. Specimen: naive T cells sorted from blood. This sequence joins TRBV20-1 and TRBJ2-4; TRBD2 aligns across 8 bases. CDR3 DNA: TGCAGTGCCACCCGGGAGGGGGAGCTTTACATTCAGTACTTC. This gives the protein CSATREGELYIQYF.